A selection of T cell receptor beta chains follows, all from one sample in a study of shared clonotypes between healthy human individuals. Clones were sequenced by immunoSEQ multiplex PCR, and TCRdb holds only the in-frame ones, with some missing. The table records 1.4 million or so clones, approximately 98.5% of them present only once. Sequenced: naive CD4+ T cells sorted from blood. The receptors were sampled from a man aged 25 to 40 in good health. The CDR3 runs from the conserved cysteine through the conserved F or W. The order of the fields is clone size, D gene, V gene, J gene, CDR3 DNA, CDR3 protein. D genes are given only for firm matches. Clone size is shown for a subset of rows, as once, few, many or a class of expanded clone.

abundance: NA; d_gene: TRBD2; v_gene: TRBV27; j_gene: TRBJ2-3; CDR3nt: TGTGCCAGCAGTTTGGGACTAGCGAGCACAGATACGCAGTATTTT; CDR3aa: CASSLGLASTDTQYF
abundance: NA; d_gene: TRBD1; v_gene: TRBV5-1; j_gene: TRBJ2-1; CDR3nt: TGCGCCAGCAGCTCCCGGGACAGGGGGCCGGCTGAGCAGTTCTTC; CDR3aa: CASSSRDRGPAEQFF
abundance: once; d_gene: NA; v_gene: TRBV5-1; j_gene: TRBJ2-3; CDR3nt: TGCGCCAGCAGCCTATACCAGGCAGATACGCAGTATTTT; CDR3aa: CASSLYQADTQYF
abundance: NA; d_gene: TRBD1; v_gene: TRBV9; j_gene: TRBJ2-1; CDR3nt: TGTGCCAGCAGCGTAAAAATCGGGACAGGGTTAAGCTCCTACAATGAGCAGCTCTTC; CDR3aa: CASSVKIGTGLSSYNEQLF
abundance: NA; d_gene: TRBD1; v_gene: TRBV7-8; j_gene: TRBJ1-1; CDR3nt: TGTGCCAGCAGCTTAGAATCCGGACAGGGGAACACTGAAGCTTTCTTT; CDR3aa: CASSLESGQGNTEAFF
abundance: NA; d_gene: TRBD2; v_gene: TRBV27; j_gene: TRBJ2-3; CDR3nt: TGTGCCAGCAGTTTTAGGACTAGCGGAGACACAGATACGCAGTATTTT; CDR3aa: CASSFRTSGDTDTQYF
abundance: NA; d_gene: NA; v_gene: TRBV5-1; j_gene: TRBJ2-7; CDR3nt: TGCGCCAGCAGCTCCGGGCAGTCCTACGAGCAGTACTTC; CDR3aa: CASSSGQSYEQYF
abundance: NA; d_gene: NA; v_gene: TRBV5-1; j_gene: TRBJ1-2; CDR3nt: TGCGCCAGCAGCTTGGCAGACACCATCTATGGCTACACCTTC; CDR3aa: CASSLADTIYGYTF
abundance: NA; d_gene: TRBD2; v_gene: TRBV9; j_gene: TRBJ2-1; CDR3nt: TGTGCCAGCAGCGTAGGTATTAGCGGGGGCTACAATGAGCAGTTCTTC; CDR3aa: CASSVGISGGYNEQFF
abundance: NA; d_gene: NA; v_gene: TRBV6-1; j_gene: TRBJ1-1; CDR3nt: TGTGCCAGCACCGGGACGGCGAACACTGAAGCTTTCTTT; CDR3aa: CASTGTANTEAFF
abundance: NA; d_gene: NA; v_gene: TRBV5-4; j_gene: TRBJ1-5; CDR3nt: TGTGCCAGCAGCTTGGGTCGGGAGGGGCAGCCCCAGCATTTT; CDR3aa: CASSLGREGQPQHF
abundance: once; d_gene: NA; v_gene: TRBV5-1; j_gene: TRBJ2-3; CDR3nt: TGCGCCAGCAGCTTGGGGATTACAGATACGCAGTATTTT; CDR3aa: CASSLGITDTQYF
abundance: NA; d_gene: TRBD2; v_gene: TRBV29-1; j_gene: TRBJ2-1; CDR3nt: TGCAGCGTTCGGGGTAGCGGGAAATCCTACAATGAGCAGTTCTTC; CDR3aa: CSVRGSGKSYNEQFF
abundance: NA; d_gene: NA; v_gene: TRBV11-2; j_gene: TRBJ2-3; CDR3nt: TGTGCCAGCACCCCCGGGACATCCACAGATACGCAGTATTTT; CDR3aa: CASTPGTSTDTQYF
abundance: NA; d_gene: NA; v_gene: TRBV4-1; j_gene: TRBJ2-5; CDR3nt: TGCGCCAGCAGCCAAGGTTTCGGGGCTATGGAGACCCAGTACTTC; CDR3aa: CASSQGFGAMETQYF
abundance: NA; d_gene: NA; v_gene: TRBV6-5; j_gene: TRBJ2-2; CDR3nt: TGTGCCAGCAGTCGTCTATCTCCCGGGGAGCTGTTTTTT; CDR3aa: CASSRLSPGELFF
abundance: NA; d_gene: NA; v_gene: TRBV29-1; j_gene: TRBJ1-5; CDR3nt: TGCAGCGTTGGGCAATGGGATCAGCCCCAGCATTTT; CDR3aa: CSVGQWDQPQHF
abundance: NA; d_gene: NA; v_gene: TRBV5-1; j_gene: TRBJ2-3; CDR3nt: TGCGCCAGCAGCTTGCTCGCCAGCACAGATACGCAGTATTTT; CDR3aa: CASSLLASTDTQYF
abundance: NA; d_gene: NA; v_gene: TRBV18; j_gene: TRBJ1-5; CDR3nt: TGTGCCAGCTCACCGATAGAAACAGGAGAGCCCCAGCATTTT; CDR3aa: CASSPIETGEPQHF
abundance: NA; d_gene: NA; v_gene: TRBV6-1; j_gene: TRBJ2-7; CDR3nt: TGTGCCAGTACCCGAGGGGCCTACTACGAGCAGTACTTC; CDR3aa: CASTRGAYYEQYF
abundance: NA; d_gene: TRBD1; v_gene: TRBV9; j_gene: TRBJ2-7; CDR3nt: TGTGCCAGCAGCGTAGCTGACAGGGTCGGCGAGCAGTACTTC; CDR3aa: CASSVADRVGEQYF
abundance: NA; d_gene: NA; v_gene: TRBV28; j_gene: TRBJ2-1; CDR3nt: TGTGCCAGCGTTAGCTACAATGAGCAGTTCTTC; CDR3aa: CASVSYNEQFF
abundance: NA; d_gene: NA; v_gene: TRBV9; j_gene: TRBJ2-3; CDR3nt: TGTGCCAGCAGCGTAGGGTTTTTAGGGGGTGCAGATACGCAGTATTTT; CDR3aa: CASSVGFLGGADTQYF
abundance: NA; d_gene: TRBD2; v_gene: TRBV19; j_gene: TRBJ2-2; CDR3nt: TGTGCCAGTAACCAGGCGGGAGTCGTCGGGGAGCTGTTTTTT; CDR3aa: CASNQAGVVGELFF
abundance: NA; d_gene: NA; v_gene: TRBV6-1; j_gene: TRBJ2-1; CDR3nt: TGTGCCAGCAGTGGCGTCCAGGTAGATGAGCAGTTCTTC; CDR3aa: CASSGVQVDEQFF
abundance: NA; d_gene: NA; v_gene: TRBV7-6; j_gene: TRBJ1-2; CDR3nt: TGTGCCAGCAGCTCCGGGGGGATTTATGGCTACACCTTC; CDR3aa: CASSSGGIYGYTF
abundance: once; d_gene: NA; v_gene: TRBV28; j_gene: TRBJ2-7; CDR3nt: TGTGCCAGCAGTTCCCTAGCTCACGACCTGACCTACGAGCAGTACTTC; CDR3aa: CASSSLAHDLTYEQYF
abundance: NA; d_gene: NA; v_gene: TRBV5-1; j_gene: TRBJ1-1; CDR3nt: TGCGCCAGCAGCTTGGAGGTACTCACTGAAGCTTTCTTT; CDR3aa: CASSLEVLTEAFF
abundance: NA; d_gene: TRBD1; v_gene: TRBV29-1; j_gene: TRBJ2-7; CDR3nt: TGCAGCGTGACCCTTTCAGGGACAGGTGGATACGAGCAGTACTTC; CDR3aa: CSVTLSGTGGYEQYF
abundance: NA; d_gene: NA; v_gene: TRBV6-5; j_gene: TRBJ1-1; CDR3nt: TGTGCCAGCGCTAGGGCGGAGAACACTGAAGCTTTCTTT; CDR3aa: CASARAENTEAFF
abundance: NA; d_gene: TRBD1; v_gene: TRBV5-1; j_gene: TRBJ2-2; CDR3nt: TGCGCCAGCAGCAATGACAGGGTGGACACCGGGGAGCTGTTTTTT; CDR3aa: CASSNDRVDTGELFF
abundance: NA; d_gene: TRBD2; v_gene: TRBV19; j_gene: TRBJ2-3; CDR3nt: TGTGCCAGTACCCCGGTACAGGGACTAGCGAGTAGCACAGATACGCAGTATTTT; CDR3aa: CASTPVQGLASSTDTQYF
abundance: NA; d_gene: NA; v_gene: TRBV6-1; j_gene: TRBJ2-7; CDR3nt: TGTGCCAGCAGTCGGTGGGACTCCTACGAGCAGTACTTC; CDR3aa: CASSRWDSYEQYF
abundance: once; d_gene: NA; v_gene: TRBV11-2; j_gene: TRBJ1-4; CDR3nt: TGTGCCAGCAGGCGCCCGGGACGGGCTAATGAAAAACTGTTTTTT; CDR3aa: CASRRPGRANEKLFF
abundance: NA; d_gene: NA; v_gene: TRBV28; j_gene: TRBJ1-2; CDR3nt: TGTGCCAGCAGTTTGAATCCCGGACAGAACTATGGCTACACCTTC; CDR3aa: CASSLNPGQNYGYTF
abundance: NA; d_gene: NA; v_gene: TRBV7-2; j_gene: TRBJ2-1; CDR3nt: TGTGCCAGCAGCCCAGTCGCGCAGGGTTTAGGTGAGCAGTTCTTC; CDR3aa: CASSPVAQGLGEQFF
abundance: NA; d_gene: TRBD1; v_gene: TRBV15; j_gene: TRBJ2-4; CDR3nt: TGTGCCACCAGCAGAGACGGACAGGGGGGGAACATTCAGTACTTC; CDR3aa: CATSRDGQGGNIQYF
abundance: once; d_gene: NA; v_gene: TRBV2; j_gene: TRBJ2-7; CDR3nt: TGTGCCAGCAGTGGCGGGAACAACTACGAGCAGTACTTC; CDR3aa: CASSGGNNYEQYF
abundance: NA; d_gene: NA; v_gene: TRBV5-6; j_gene: TRBJ2-1; CDR3nt: TGTGCCAGCAGCTTGGTGGGAGAGAAGGTCTACAATGAGCAGTTCTTC; CDR3aa: CASSLVGEKVYNEQFF
abundance: NA; d_gene: NA; v_gene: TRBV7-9; j_gene: TRBJ2-7; CDR3nt: TGTGCCAGCAGCCCTGGGTCGGGCGGCCACGAGCAGTACTTC; CDR3aa: CASSPGSGGHEQYF
abundance: NA; d_gene: NA; v_gene: TRBV28; j_gene: TRBJ1-5; CDR3nt: TGTGCCAGCAGTTTCGGACATCAGCCCCAGCATTTT; CDR3aa: CASSFGHQPQHF
abundance: NA; d_gene: NA; v_gene: TRBV28; j_gene: TRBJ2-1; CDR3nt: TGTGCCAGCAGTTTATTTGGGGTTCTGGAGCAGTTCTTC; CDR3aa: CASSLFGVLEQFF
abundance: NA; d_gene: NA; v_gene: TRBV10-2; j_gene: TRBJ1-1; CDR3nt: TGCGCCAGCGGGATGAGCACTGAAGCTTTCTTT; CDR3aa: CASGMSTEAFF
abundance: NA; d_gene: TRBD1; v_gene: TRBV19; j_gene: TRBJ1-2; CDR3nt: TGTGCCAGTACTACGGACAGGGTGAGCTATGGCTACACCTTC; CDR3aa: CASTTDRVSYGYTF
abundance: NA; d_gene: NA; v_gene: TRBV6-5; j_gene: TRBJ2-5; CDR3nt: TGTGCCAGCACATCCCCGGGGACAGAGACCCAGTACTTC; CDR3aa: CASTSPGTETQYF
abundance: NA; d_gene: TRBD2; v_gene: TRBV9; j_gene: TRBJ2-3; CDR3nt: TGTGCCAGCAGCCAGTCGGGGGGGCGGATCACAGATACGCAGTATTTT; CDR3aa: CASSQSGGRITDTQYF